These 4 T cell receptor beta chains were all obtained from the same sample, sequenced in a study of blood T cell repertoires in COVID-19. Generated by immunoSEQ multiplex PCR, the TCRdb table keeps only in-frame clones and is missing some. The sample holds 200,000 to 250,000 clones, about three quarters seen once. Input material: peripheral blood. The receptors stem from a woman aged 70-85 years with acute or convalescent COVID-19.

In its sample, this clone ranks as medium-sized (0.01 to 0.1%). The rearrangement links TRBV28 to TRBJ2-1, with 7 bases matching TRBD2. The CDR3 loop spans 16 amino acids. Germline CDR1 MDHEN, CDR2 SYDVKM. V shed 2 bases, J shed 10 bases, and the junction held 14 bases outside the gene matches. In nucleotides, the CDR3 is TGTGCCAGCAGTTTAAAGGACCTAGCGGTTGGTTGGGAGCAGTTCTTC. This encodes CASSLKDLAVGWEQFF. Full variable domain (rest looked up from reference TRBV28 and TRBJ2-1): DVKVTQSSRYLVKRTGEKVFLECVQDMDHENMFWYRQDPGLGLRLIYFSYDVKMKEKGDIPEGYSVSREKKERFSLILESASTNQTSMYLCASSLKDLAVGWEQFFGPGTRLTVL.

This chain joins TRBV28 and TRBJ1-1; perhaps TRBD1 as D (6 bases). The CDR3 is 15 residues long. V was pared by 8 bases and J by 7 bases, with 23 bases between. In germline, CDR1 is MDHEN, CDR2 SYDVKM. In DNA, the CDR3 is TGTGCCAGCGTTACTCCCCGCGGGGGCCCTTATGAAGCTTTCTTT. Residues: CASVTPRGGPYEAFF.

The chain has TRBV7-9 and TRBJ1-1; D not certain. The germline V and J ends were trimmed by 1 base and 0 bases, with 6 bases remaining between them. The germline CDR1 and CDR2 sequences are SEHNR and FQNEAQ (reference sequence). The CDR3 runs 14 residues. CDR3 sequence: CASSLDQMNTEAFF. The CDR3 DNA follows: TGTGCCAGCAGCTTAGACCAGATGAACACTGAAGCTTTCTTT. The whole variable domain, remainder taken from reference TRBV7-9 and TRBJ1-1, is DTGVSQNPRHKITKRGQNVTFRCDPISEHNRLYWYRQTLGQGPEFLTYFQNEAQLEKSRLLSDRFSAERPKGSFSTLEIQRTEQGDSAMYLCASSLDQMNTEAFFGQGTRLTVV.

V gene TRBV7-2 combines with J gene TRBJ1-2; D not resolved. Germline-derived CDR1 and CDR2 are SGHTA and FQGNSA. This CDR3 spans 15 amino acids. The ends were cut back, 0 bases at V and 1 base at J, with 9 bases in the middle. In DNA form, the CDR3 reads TGTGCCAGCAGCTTAGCGCGAGGGAATAACTATGGCTACACCTTC. It specifies CASSLARGNNYGYTF.